Below, one T cell receptor beta chain is given with its context. Noted time point: new active TB diagnosis, blood taken before or within 7 days of starting treatment. On average roughly 90,000 T cells per donor were immunosequenced. Sequenced by immunoSEQ multiplex PCR; TCRdb stores in-frame clones only, minus some. The sample shows more than 35,000 clones, approximately 94% of them seen only once. These data originate in a study of T cells in tuberculosis. The wider study: T cells were selected with CD1B tetramers loaded with glucose monomycolate.

Germline V gene lookup returns CDR1 MNHEY and CDR2 SMNVEV (reference sequence). This CDR3 spans 15 amino acids. Trimming shortened V by 5 bases and J by 4 bases, and 17 bases separated the two germline ends. Material: PBMCs, obtained at tuberculosis diagnosis. This sequence joins TRBV27 and TRBJ1-1; weak D call: TRBD1 (6 bases). The source of this sequence is an adult with tuberculosis. The CDR3 region has the DNA TGTGCCAGCAGTCCCTTCCCCAGGGGTGCCACTGAAGCTTTCTTT. This sequence encodes CASSPFPRGATEAFF.